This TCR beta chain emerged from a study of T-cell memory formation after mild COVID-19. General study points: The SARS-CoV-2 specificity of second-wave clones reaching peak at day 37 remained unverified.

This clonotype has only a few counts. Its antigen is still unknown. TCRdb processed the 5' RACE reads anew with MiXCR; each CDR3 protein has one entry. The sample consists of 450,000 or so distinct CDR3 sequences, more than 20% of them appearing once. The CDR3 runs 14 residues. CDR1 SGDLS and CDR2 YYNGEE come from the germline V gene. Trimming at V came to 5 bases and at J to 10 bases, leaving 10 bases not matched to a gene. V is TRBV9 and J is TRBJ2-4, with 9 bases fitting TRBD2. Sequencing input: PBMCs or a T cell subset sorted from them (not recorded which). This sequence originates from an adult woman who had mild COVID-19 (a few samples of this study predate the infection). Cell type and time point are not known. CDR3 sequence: CASRVPGLALIQYF. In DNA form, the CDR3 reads TGTGCCAGCAGGGTCCCGGGACTAGCTTTGATTCAGTACTTC.